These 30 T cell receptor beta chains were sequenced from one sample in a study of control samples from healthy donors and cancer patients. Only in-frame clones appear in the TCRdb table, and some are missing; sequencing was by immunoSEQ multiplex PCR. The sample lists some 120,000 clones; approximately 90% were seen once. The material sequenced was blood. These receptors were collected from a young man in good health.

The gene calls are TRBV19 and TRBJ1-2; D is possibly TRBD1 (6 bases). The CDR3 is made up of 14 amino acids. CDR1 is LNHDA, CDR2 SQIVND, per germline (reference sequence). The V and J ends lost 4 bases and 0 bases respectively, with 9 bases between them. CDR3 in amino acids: CASSTQGTNYGYTF. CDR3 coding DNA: TGTGCCAGTAGTACCCAGGGGACTAACTATGGCTACACCTTC.

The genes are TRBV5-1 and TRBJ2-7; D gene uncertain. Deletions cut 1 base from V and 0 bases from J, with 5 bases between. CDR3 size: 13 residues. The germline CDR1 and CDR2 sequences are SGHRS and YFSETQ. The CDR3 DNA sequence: TGCGCCAGCAGCTTGCCCAACTCCTACGAGCAGTACTTC. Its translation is CASSLPNSYEQYF.

As DNA, the CDR3 is TGCGCCAGCAGCCGACAGGGGAACTATGGCTACACCTTC. Protein sequence: CASSRQGNYGYTF. The chain uses TRBV5-1 and TRBJ1-2; TRBD1 matches at 8 bases. The CDR3 has 13 residues. V shed 4 bases, J shed 2 bases, and the junction held 1 base outside the gene matches. CDR1 and CDR2 from the germline V gene are SGHRS and YFSETQ.

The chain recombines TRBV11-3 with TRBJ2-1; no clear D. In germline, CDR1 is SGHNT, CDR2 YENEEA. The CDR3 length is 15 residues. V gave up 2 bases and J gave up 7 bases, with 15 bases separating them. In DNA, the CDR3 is TGTGCCAGCAGCTTATCACCCTTGACGTCGAATGAGCAGTTCTTC. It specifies CASSLSPLTSNEQFF.

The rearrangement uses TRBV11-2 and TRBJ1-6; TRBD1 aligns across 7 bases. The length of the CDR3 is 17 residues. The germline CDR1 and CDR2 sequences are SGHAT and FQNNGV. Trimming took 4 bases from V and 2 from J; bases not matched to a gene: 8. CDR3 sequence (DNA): TGTGCCAGCAGCTCGTTGTCCAGGGGGACCTATAATTCACCCCTCCACTTT. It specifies CASSSLSRGTYNSPLHF.

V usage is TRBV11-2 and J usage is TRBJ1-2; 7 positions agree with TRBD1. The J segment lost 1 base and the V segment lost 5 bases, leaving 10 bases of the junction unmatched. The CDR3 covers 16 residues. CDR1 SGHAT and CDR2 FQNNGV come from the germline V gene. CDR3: CASSTPRDSLNYGYTF. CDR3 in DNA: TGTGCCAGCAGCACGCCCCGGGACAGCCTTAACTATGGCTACACCTTC.

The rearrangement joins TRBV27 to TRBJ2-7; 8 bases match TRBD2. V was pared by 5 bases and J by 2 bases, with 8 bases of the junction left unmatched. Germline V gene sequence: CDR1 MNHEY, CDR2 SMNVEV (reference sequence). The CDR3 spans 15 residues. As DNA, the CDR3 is TGTGCCAGCAGTCCGACGGGGGGGAAACCCTACGAGCAGTACTTC. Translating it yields CASSPTGGKPYEQYF.

CDR3 region: CASRTDYYGYTF. CDR3 nucleotide sequence: TGTGCCAGCAGGACCGATTATTATGGCTACACCTTC. The V gene is TRBV7-9, the J gene TRBJ1-2; unclear D gene. In germline, CDR1 is SEHNR, CDR2 FQNEAQ (reference sequence). V was trimmed by 6 bases and J by 5 bases, leaving 10 bases between them. The CDR3 extends over 12 amino acids.

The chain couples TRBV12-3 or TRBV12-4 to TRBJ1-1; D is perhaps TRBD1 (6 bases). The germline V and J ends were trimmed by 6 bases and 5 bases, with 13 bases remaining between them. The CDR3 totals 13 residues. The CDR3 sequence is CASSPGARTEAFF. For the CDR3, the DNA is TGTGCCAGCAGCCCGGGGGCGCGGACTGAAGCTTTCTTT.

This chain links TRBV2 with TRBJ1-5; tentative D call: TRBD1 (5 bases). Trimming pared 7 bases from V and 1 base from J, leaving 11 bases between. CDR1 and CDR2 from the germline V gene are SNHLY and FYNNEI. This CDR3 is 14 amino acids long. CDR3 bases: TGTGCCAGCACTCGTGGGGCGAGCAATCAGCCCCAGCATTTT. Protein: CASTRGASNQPQHF. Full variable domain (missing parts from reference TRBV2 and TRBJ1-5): EPEVTQTPSHQVTQMGQEVILRCVPISNHLYFYWYRQILGQKVEFLVSFYNNEISEKSEIFDDQFSVERPDGSNFTLKIRSTKLEDSAMYFCASTRGASNQPQHFGDGTRLSIL.

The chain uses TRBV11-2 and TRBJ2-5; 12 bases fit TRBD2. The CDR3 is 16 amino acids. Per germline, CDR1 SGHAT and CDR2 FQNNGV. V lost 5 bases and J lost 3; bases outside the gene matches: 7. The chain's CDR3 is CASSPTSGGLKETQYF. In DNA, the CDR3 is TGTGCCAGCAGCCCAACTAGCGGGGGGCTCAAAGAGACCCAGTACTTC.

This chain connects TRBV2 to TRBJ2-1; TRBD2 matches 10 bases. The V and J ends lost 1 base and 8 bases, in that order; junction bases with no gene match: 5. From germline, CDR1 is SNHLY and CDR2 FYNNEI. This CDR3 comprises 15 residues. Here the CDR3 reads CASSEDSGGLYEQFF. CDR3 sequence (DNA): TGTGCCAGCAGTGAAGATAGCGGGGGGTTATATGAGCAGTTCTTC.

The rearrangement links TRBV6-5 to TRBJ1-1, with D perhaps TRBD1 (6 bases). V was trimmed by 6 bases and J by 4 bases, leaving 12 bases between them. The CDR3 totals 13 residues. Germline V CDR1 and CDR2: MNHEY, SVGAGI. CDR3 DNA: TGTGCCAGCAGGTGGACAGCGGGCACTGAAGCTTTCTTT. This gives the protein CASRWTAGTEAFF.

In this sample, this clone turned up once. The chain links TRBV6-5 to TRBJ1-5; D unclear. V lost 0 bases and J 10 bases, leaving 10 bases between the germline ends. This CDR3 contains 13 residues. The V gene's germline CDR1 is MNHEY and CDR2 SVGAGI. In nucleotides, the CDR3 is TGTGCCAGCAGTTACTCGGAATTTTATCCCCAGCATTTT. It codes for CASSYSEFYPQHF.

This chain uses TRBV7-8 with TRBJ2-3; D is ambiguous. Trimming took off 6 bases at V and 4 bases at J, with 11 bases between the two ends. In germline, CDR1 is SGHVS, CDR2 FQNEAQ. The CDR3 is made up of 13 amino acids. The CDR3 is CASRPRAADTQYF. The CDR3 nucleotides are TGTGCCAGCAGACCCAGAGCAGCAGATACGCAGTATTTT. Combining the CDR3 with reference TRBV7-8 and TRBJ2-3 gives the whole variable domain GAGVSQSPRYKVAKRGQDVALRCDPISGHVSLFWYQQALGQGPEFLTYFQNEAQLDKSGLPSDRFFAERPEGSVSTLKIQRTQQEDSAVYLCASRPRAADTQYFGPGTRLTVL.

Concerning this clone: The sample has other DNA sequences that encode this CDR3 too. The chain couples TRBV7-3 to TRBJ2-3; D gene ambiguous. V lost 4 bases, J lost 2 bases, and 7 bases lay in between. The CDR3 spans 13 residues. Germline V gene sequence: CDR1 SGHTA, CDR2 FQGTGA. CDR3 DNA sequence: TGTGCCAGCAGCTCGACGAACACAGATACGCAGTATTTT. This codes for CASSSTNTDTQYF.

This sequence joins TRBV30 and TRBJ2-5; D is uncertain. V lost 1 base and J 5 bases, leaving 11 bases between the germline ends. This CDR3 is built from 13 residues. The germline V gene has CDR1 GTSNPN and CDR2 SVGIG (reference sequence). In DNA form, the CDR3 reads TGTGCCTGGAGTGGGTGGGAATTGGAGACCCAGTACTTC. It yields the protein CAWSGWELETQYF.

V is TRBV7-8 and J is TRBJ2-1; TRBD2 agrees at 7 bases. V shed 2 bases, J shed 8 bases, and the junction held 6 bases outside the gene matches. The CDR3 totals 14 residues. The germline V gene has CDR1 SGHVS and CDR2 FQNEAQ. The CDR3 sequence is CASSLLAGRDEQFF. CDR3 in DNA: TGTGCCAGCAGCTTATTGGCAGGGAGGGATGAGCAGTTCTTC.

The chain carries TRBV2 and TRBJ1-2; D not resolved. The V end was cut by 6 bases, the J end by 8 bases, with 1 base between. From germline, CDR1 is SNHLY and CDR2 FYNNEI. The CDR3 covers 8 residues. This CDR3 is CASRGYTF. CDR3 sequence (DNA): TGTGCCAGCAGAGGCTACACCTTC.

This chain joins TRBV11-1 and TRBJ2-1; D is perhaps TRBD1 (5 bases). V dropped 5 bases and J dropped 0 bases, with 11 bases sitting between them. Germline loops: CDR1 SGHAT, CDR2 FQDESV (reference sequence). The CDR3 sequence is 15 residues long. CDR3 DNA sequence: TGTGCCAGCAGCCCGACAGAGAGCTCCTACAATGAGCAGTTCTTC. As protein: CASSPTESSYNEQFF.

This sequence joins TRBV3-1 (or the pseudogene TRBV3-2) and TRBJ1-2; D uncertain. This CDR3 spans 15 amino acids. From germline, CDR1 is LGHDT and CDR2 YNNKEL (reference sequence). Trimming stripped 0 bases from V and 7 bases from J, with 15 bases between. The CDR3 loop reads CASSQDTRAWGGYTF. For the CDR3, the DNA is TGTGCCAGCAGCCAAGATACAAGGGCCTGGGGTGGCTACACCTTC.

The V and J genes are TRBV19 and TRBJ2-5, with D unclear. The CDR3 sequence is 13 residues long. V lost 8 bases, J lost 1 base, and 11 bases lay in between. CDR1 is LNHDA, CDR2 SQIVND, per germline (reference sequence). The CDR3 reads CASRAGLQETQYF. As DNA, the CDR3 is TGTGCCAGTCGCGCTGGCCTCCAAGAGACCCAGTACTTC.

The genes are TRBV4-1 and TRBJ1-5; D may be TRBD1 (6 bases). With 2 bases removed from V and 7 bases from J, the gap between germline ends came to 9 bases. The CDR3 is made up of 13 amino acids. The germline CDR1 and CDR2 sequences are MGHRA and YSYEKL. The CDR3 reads CASSQRGDQPQHF. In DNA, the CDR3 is TGCGCCAGCAGCCAAAGGGGGGACCAGCCCCAGCATTTT.

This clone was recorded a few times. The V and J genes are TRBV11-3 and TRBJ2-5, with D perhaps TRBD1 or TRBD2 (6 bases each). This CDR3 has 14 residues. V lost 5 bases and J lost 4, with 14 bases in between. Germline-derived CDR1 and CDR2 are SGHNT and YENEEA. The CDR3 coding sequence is TGTGCCAGCAGCGTTCAGGGGACTGGAGAGACCCAGTACTTC. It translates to CASSVQGTGETQYF. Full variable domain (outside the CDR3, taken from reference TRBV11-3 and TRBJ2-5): EAGVVQSPRYKIIEKKQPVAFWCNPISGHNTLYWYLQNLGQGPELLIRYENEEAVDDSQLPKDRFSAERLKGVDSTLKIQPAELGDSAVYLCASSVQGTGETQYFGPGTRLLVL.

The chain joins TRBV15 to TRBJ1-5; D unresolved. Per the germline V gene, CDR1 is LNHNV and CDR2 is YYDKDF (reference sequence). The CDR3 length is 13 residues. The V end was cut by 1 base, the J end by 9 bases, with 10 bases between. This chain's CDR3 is CATSRVMKGPQHF. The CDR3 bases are TGTGCCACCAGCAGAGTTATGAAGGGGCCCCAGCATTTT.

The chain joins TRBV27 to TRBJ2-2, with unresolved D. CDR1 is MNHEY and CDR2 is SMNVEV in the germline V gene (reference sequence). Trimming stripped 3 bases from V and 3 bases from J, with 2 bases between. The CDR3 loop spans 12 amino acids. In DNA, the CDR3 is TGTGCCAGCAGTTTGGACACCGGGGAGCTGTTTTTT. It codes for CASSLDTGELFF.

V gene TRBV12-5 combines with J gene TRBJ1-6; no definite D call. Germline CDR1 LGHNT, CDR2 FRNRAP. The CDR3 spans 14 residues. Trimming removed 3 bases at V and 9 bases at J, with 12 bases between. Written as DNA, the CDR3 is TGTGCTAGTGGTTTAGAGGGTTTAGTTTCACCCCTCCACTTT. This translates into CASGLEGLVSPLHF.

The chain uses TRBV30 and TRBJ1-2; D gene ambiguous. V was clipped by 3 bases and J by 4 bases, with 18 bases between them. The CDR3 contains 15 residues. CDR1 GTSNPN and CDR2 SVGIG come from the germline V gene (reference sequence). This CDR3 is CAWRLGGLLAYGYTF. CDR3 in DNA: TGTGCCTGGAGGTTGGGCGGGCTCCTCGCCTATGGCTACACCTTC.

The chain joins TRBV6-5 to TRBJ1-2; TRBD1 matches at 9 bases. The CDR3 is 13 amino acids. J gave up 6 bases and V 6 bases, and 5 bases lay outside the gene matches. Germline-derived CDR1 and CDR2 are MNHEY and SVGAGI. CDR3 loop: CASRPGQGDGYTF. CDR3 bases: TGTGCCAGCAGACCGGGACAGGGCGATGGCTACACCTTC.

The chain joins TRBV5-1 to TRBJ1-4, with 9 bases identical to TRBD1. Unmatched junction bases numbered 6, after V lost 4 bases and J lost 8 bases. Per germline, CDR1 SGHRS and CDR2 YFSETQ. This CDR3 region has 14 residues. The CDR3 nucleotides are TGCGCCAGCAGCGGGGGACAGGGCAAGGAAAAACTGTTTTTT. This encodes CASSGGQGKEKLFF.